This T cell receptor (beta chain) emerged from a study of cytomegalovirus exposure and HLA in healthy donors. As for this clone: Its antigen remains unknown.

Study-level results: Under in vitro conditions, three CMV-associated chains were confirmed as specific for CMV antigens. Cytomegalovirus status, reportedly, was diagnosed with high specificity and sensitivity by the classifier. Altogether, around 160 TCR beta chains were recorded as cytomegalovirus-associated.

TCRdb's table, derived via immunoSEQ multiplex PCR, lists solely in-frame clones and lacks some. Of about 120,000 clones in the sample, more than 95% were seen once. V gave up 6 bases and J gave up 6 bases; unmatched junction bases: 11. The CDR3 consists of 17 residues. Germline CDR1 reads KGHSH; CDR2 reads LQKENI. The chain recombines TRBV18 with TRBJ2-7, with 16 bases fitting TRBD2. The source of this sequence is a man aged 18-30 years in good health and CMV-seronegative. Material: PBMCs. Here the CDR3 reads CASSPGLAGGPGSEQYF. DNA of the CDR3: TGTGCCAGCTCTCCGGGACTAGCGGGAGGGCCGGGGTCCGAGCAGTACTTC.